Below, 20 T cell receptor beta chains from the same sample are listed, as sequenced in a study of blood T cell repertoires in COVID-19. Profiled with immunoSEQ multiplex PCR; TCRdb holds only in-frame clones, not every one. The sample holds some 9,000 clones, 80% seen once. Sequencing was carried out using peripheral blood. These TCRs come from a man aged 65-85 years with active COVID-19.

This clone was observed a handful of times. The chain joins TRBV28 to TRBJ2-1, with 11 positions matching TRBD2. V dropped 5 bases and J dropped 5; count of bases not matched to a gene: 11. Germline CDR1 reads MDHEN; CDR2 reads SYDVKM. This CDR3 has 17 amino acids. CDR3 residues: CASSPLQTSGTNNEQFF. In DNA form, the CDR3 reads TGTGCCAGCAGTCCTCTCCAGACTAGCGGGACGAACAATGAGCAGTTCTTC.

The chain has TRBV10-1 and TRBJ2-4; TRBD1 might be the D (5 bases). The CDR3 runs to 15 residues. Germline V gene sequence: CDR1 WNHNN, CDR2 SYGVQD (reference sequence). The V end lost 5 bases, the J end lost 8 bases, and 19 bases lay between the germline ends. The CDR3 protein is CASSPKVGRLDIQYF. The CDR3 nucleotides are TGCGCCAGCAGTCCAAAGGTGGGGCGGCTGGACATTCAGTACTTC.

The CDR3: CASSYRWEWTYEQYF. DNA for the CDR3: TGTGCCAGCAGTTACAGGTGGGAGTGGACCTACGAGCAGTACTTC. The chain couples TRBV6-6 to TRBJ2-7, with TRBD2 as a possible D gene (5 bases). CDR1 is MNHNY, CDR2 SVGAGI, per germline (reference sequence). The CDR3 spans 15 residues. Trimming took 2 bases from V and 2 from J, leaving 13 bases between them.

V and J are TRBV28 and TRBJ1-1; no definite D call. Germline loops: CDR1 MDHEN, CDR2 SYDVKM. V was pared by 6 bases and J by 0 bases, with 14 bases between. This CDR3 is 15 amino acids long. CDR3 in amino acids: CASSPSSDMNTEAFF. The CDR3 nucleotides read TGTGCCAGCAGCCCTTCTTCCGACATGAACACTGAAGCTTTCTTT.

The CDR3, as DNA: TGTGCCTGGAGTCCGTGGGGGGGGAACGAGCAGTACTTC. This gives the protein CAWSPWGGNEQYF. The rearrangement links TRBV30 to TRBJ2-7, with 7 bases aligning to TRBD2. The CDR3 has 13 amino acids. Trimming cost V 2 bases and J 5 bases; bases outside gene matches: 6. The germline CDR1 and CDR2 sequences are GTSNPN and SVGIG (reference sequence).

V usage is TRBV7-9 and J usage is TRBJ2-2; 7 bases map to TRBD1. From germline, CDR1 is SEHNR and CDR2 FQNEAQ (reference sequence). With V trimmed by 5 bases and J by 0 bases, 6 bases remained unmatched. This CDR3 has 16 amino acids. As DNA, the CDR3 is TGTGCCAGCAGCGCTCCGGGACAGCCGAACACCGGGGAGCTGTTTTTT. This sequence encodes CASSAPGQPNTGELFF.

For the CDR3, the DNA is TGTGCCAGCTCACAGGGACAGGACTATGGCTACACCTTC. Its translation is CASSQGQDYGYTF. This chain joins TRBV18 and TRBJ1-2, with 8 bases lining up with TRBD1. Germline V gene lookup returns CDR1 KGHSH and CDR2 LQKENI. The J segment lost 3 bases and the V segment lost 4 bases, leaving 1 base of the junction unmatched. This CDR3 has 13 residues.

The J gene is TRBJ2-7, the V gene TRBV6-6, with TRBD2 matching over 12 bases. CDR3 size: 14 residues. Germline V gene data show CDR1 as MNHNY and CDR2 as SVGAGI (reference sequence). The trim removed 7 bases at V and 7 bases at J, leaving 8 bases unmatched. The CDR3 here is CASTLTSGSKEQYF. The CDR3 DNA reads TGTGCCAGCACCCTGACTAGCGGGAGTAAAGAGCAGTACTTC.

This CDR3 is CASSLTGYNSPLHF. The CDR3 DNA is TGTGCCAGCAGTTTAACGGGGTATAATTCACCCCTCCACTTT. The V call is TRBV28, the J call TRBJ1-6; D gene ambiguous. CDR3 length: 14 residues. Germline CDR1 MDHEN, CDR2 SYDVKM. V was cut by 2 bases and J by 4 bases, with 6 bases left in between. Using reference TRBV28 and TRBJ1-6 for the parts outside the CDR3, the full variable domain is DVKVTQSSRYLVKRTGEKVFLECVQDMDHENMFWYRQDPGLGLRLIYFSYDVKMKEKGDIPEGYSVSREKKERFSLILESASTNQTSMYLCASSLTGYNSPLHFGNGTRLTVT.

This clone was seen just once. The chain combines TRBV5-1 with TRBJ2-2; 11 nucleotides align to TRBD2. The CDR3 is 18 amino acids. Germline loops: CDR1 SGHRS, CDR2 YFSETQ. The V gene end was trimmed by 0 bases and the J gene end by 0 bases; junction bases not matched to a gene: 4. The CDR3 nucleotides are TGCGCCAGCAGCTTGGGGGCTAGCGGGAGGACGAACACCGGGGAGCTGTTTTTT. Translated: CASSLGASGRTNTGELFF.

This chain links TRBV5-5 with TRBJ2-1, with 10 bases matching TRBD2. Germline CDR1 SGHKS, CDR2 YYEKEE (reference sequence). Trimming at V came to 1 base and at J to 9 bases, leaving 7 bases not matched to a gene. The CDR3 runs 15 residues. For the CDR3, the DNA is TGTGCCAGCAGCTTGAGGACTAGCGGTACGGCTGAGCAGTTCTTC. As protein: CASSLRTSGTAEQFF.

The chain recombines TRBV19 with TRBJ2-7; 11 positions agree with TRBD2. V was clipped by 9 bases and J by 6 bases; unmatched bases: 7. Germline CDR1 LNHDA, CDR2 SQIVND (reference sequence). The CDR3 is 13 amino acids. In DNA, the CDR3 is TGTGCCAGCAGCGGGCTAGCGGGGGGCGAGCAGTACTTC. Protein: CASSGLAGGEQYF.

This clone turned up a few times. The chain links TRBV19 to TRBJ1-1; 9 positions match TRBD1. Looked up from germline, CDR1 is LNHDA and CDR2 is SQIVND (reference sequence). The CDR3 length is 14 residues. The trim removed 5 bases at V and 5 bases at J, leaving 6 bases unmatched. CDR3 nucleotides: TGTGCCAGTAGTCTCACAGGGGGCGGGACTGAAGCTTTCTTT. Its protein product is CASSLTGGGTEAFF. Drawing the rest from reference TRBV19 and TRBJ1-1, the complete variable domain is DGGITQSPKYLFRKEGQNVTLSCEQNLNHDAMYWYRQDPGQGLRLIYYSQIVNDFQKGDIAEGYSVSREKKESFPLTVTSAQKNPTAFYLCASSLTGGGTEAFFGQGTRLTVV.

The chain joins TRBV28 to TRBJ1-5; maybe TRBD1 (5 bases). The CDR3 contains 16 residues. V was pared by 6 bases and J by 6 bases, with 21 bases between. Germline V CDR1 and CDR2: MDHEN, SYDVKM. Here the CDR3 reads CASSPFTGDLGQPQHF. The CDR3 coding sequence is TGTGCCAGCAGCCCTTTTACGGGGGATCTCGGTCAGCCCCAGCATTTT.

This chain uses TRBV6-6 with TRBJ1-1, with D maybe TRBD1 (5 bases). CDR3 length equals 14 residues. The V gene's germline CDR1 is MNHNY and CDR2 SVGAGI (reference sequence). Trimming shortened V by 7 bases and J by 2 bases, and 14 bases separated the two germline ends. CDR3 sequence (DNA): TGTGCCAGCACCATCGGGGGTAGAAACACTGAAGCTTTCTTT. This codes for CASTIGGRNTEAFF.

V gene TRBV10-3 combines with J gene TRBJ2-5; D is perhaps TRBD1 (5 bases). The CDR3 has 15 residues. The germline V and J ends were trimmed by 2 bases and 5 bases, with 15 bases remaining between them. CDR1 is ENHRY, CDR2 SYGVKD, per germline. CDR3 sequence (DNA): TGTGCCATCAGTGAGGTCCCAGGGTTGGGGGAGACCCAGTACTTC. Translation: CAISEVPGLGETQYF.

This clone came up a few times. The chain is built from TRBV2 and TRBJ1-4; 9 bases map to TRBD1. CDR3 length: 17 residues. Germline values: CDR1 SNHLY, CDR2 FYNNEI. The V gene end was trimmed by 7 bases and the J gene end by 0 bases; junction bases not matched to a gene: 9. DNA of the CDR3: TGTGCCAGCAAACTCCGGGACAGGGACCCAACTAATGAAAAACTGTTTTTT. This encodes CASKLRDRDPTNEKLFF.

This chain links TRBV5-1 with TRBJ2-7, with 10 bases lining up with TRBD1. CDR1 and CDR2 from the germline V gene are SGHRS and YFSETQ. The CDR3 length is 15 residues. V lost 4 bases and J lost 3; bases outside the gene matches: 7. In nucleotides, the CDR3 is TGCGCCAGCAGCGGGGGGACAGGGGTAGGCTACGAGCAGTACTTC. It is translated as CASSGGTGVGYEQYF.

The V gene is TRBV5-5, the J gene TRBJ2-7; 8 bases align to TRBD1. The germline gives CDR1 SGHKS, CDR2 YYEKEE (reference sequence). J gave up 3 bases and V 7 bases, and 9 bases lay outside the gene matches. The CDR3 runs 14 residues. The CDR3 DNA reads TGTGCCAGCGGCGAGCGACAGGGGAGCTACGAGCAGTACTTC. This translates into CASGERQGSYEQYF.

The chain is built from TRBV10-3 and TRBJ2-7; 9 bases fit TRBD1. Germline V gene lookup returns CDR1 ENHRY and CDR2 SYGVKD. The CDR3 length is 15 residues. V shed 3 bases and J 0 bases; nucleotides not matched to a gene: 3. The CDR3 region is CAISDGGQGSYEQYF. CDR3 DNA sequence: TGTGCCATCAGTGACGGGGGACAGGGCTCCTACGAGCAGTACTTC.